This T cell receptor beta chain was observed in a study of cytomegalovirus exposure and HLA in healthy donors. Across the study: A previous analysis identified about 110 million unique TCR beta sequences derived from some 200 million T cells. Study findings and constraints: TCR sequences were mostly rare, though some public TCRs occurred in many donors. In an earlier analysis, productive rearrangement rates for most beta V segments clustered near 87% or 30%. Another analysis was done later, and it associated more than 15,000 TCR beta sequences with HLA alleles at 0.05 false discovery rate.

In regard to this clone: The target antigen is unknown.

This CDR3 has 11 residues. V gave up 3 bases and J gave up 2 bases, with 5 bases separating them. Germline lookup yields CDR1 GTSNPN and CDR2 SVGIG (reference sequence). The PCR employed 60 Vbeta primers together with 13 Jbeta primers. Assay used: immunoSEQ multiplex PCR; TCRdb lists only in-frame clones, some missing. The repertoire table contains 30,000 to 35,000 clones. Sequencing used PBMCs. The V and J genes are TRBV30 and TRBJ2-7; D is unclear. This clonotype was obtained from a man aged 40-49 years in good health and CMV-seronegative. CDR3 sequence (DNA): TGTGCCTGGAGCCAGGCCTACGAGCAGTACTTC. Translation gives CAWSQAYEQYF. Filled out from reference TRBV30 and TRBJ2-7, the complete variable domain reads SQTIHQWPATLVQPVGSPLSLECTVEGTSNPNLYWYRQAAGRGLQLLFYSVGIGQISSEVPQNLSASRPQDRQFILSSKKLLLSDSGFYLCAWSQAYEQYFGPGTRLTVT.